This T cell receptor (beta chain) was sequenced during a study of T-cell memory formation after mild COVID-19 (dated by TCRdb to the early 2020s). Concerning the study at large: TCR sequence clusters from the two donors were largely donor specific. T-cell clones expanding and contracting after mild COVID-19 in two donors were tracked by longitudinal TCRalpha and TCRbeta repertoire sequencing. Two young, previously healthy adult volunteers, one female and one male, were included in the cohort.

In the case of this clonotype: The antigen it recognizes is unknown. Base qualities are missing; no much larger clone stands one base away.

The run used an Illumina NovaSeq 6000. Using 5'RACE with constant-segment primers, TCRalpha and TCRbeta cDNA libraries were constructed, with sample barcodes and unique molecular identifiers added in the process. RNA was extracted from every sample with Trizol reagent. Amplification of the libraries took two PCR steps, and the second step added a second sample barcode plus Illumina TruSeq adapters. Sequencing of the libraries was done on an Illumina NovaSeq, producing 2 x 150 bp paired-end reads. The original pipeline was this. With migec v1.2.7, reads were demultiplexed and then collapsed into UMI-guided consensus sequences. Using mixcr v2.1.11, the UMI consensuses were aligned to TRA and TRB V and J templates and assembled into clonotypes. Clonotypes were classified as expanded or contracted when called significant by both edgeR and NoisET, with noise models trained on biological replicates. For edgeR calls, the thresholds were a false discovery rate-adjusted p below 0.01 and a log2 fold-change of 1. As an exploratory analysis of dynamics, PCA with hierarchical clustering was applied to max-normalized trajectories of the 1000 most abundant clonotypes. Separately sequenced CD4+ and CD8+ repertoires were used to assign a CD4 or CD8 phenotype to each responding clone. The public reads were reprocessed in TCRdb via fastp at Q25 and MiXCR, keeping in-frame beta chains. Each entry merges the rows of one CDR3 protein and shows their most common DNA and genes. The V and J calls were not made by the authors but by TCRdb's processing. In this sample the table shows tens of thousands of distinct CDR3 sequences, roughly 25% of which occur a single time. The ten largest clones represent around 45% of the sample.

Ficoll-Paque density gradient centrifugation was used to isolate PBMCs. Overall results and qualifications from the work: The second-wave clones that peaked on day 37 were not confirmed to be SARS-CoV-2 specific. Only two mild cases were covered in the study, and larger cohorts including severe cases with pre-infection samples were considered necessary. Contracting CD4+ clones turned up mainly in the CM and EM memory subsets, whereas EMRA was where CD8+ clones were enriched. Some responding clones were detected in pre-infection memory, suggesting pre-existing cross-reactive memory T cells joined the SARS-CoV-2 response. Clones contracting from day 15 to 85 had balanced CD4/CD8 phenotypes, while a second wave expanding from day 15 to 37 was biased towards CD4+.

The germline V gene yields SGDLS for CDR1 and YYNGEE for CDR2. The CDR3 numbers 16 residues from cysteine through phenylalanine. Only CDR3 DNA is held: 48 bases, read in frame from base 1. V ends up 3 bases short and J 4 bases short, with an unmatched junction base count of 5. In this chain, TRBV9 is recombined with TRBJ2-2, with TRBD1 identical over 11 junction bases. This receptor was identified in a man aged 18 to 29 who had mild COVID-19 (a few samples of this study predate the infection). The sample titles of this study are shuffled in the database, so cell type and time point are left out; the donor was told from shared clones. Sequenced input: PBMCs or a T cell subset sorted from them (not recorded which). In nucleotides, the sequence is TGTGCCAGCAGCGCCCTTGGGACAGGGGGCACCGGGGAGCTGTTTTTT. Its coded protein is CASSALGTGGTGELFF.